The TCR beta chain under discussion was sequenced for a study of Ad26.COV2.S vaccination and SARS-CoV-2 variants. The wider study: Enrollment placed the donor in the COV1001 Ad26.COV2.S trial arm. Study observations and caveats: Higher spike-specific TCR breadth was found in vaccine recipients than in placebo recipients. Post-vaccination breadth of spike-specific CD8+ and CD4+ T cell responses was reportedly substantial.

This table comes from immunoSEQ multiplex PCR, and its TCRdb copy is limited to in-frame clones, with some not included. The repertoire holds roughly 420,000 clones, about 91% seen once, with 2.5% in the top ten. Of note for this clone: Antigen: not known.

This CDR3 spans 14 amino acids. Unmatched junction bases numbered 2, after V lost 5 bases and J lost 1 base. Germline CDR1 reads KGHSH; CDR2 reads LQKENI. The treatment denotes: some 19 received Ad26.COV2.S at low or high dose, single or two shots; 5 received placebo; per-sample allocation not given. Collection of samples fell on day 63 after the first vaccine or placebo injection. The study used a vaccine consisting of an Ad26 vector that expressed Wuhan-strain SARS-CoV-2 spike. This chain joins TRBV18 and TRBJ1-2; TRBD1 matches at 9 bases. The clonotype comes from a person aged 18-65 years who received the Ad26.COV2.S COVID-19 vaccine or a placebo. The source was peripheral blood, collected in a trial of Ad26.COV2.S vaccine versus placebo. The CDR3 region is CASSRDRVNYGYTF. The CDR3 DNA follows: TGTGCCAGCTCAAGGGACAGGGTTAACTATGGCTACACCTTC.